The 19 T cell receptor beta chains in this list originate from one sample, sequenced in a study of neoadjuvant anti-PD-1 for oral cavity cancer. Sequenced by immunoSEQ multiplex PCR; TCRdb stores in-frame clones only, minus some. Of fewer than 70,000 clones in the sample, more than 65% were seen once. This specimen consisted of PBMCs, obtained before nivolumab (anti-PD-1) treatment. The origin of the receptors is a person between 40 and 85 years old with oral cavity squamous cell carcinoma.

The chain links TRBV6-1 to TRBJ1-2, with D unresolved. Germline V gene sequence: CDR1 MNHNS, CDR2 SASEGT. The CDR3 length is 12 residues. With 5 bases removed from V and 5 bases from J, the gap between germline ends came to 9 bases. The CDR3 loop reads CASSPHLYGYTF. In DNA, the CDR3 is TGTGCCAGCAGTCCACACCTATATGGCTACACCTTC.

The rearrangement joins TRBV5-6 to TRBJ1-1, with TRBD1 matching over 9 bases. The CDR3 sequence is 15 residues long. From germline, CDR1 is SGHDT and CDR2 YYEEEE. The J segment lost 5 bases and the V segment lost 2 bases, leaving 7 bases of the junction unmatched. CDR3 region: CASSFPTGGYTEAFF. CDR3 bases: TGTGCCAGCAGCTTCCCGACAGGGGGTTATACTGAAGCTTTCTTT.

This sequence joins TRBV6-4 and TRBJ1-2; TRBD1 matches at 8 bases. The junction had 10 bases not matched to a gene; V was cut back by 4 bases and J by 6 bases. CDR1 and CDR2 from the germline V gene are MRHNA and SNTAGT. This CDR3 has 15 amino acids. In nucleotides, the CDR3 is TGTGCCAGCAGTGTCTCAATCGGACAGGGCCATGGCTACACCTTC. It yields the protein CASSVSIGQGHGYTF.

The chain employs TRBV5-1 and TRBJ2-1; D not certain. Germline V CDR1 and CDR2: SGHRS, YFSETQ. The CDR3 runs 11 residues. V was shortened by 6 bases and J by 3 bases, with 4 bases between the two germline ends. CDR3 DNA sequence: TGCGCCAGCAACAACTACAATGAGCAGTTCTTC. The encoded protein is CASNNYNEQFF.

As DNA, the CDR3 is TGTGCCAGTTTAGCGGGCGGGGGGCGGAACACTGAAGCTTTCTTT. Translation: CASLAGGGRNTEAFF. The V and J genes are TRBV19 and TRBJ1-1; D might be TRBD1 (6 bases). This CDR3 comprises 15 residues. V lost 8 bases, J lost 1 base, and 17 bases lay in between. CDR1 and CDR2 (germline): LNHDA, SQIVND (reference sequence).

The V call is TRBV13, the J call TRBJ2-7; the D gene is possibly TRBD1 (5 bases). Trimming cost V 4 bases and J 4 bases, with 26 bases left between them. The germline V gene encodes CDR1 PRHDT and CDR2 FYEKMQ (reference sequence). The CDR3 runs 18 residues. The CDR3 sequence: CASSSNRVRGHSVYEQYF. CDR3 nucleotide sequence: TGTGCCAGCAGCTCCAATAGGGTACGTGGACACTCAGTGTACGAGCAGTACTTC.

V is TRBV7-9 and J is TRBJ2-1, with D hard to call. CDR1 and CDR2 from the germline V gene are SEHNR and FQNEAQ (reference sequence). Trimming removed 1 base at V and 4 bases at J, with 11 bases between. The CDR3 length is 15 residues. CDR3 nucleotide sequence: TGTGCCAGCAGCTTAGGATCTCCCTGGTACAATGAGCAGTTCTTC. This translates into CASSLGSPWYNEQFF.

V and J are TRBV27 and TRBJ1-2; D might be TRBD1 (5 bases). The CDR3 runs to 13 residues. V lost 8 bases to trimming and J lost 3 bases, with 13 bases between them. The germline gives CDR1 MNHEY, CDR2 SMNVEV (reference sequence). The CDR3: CASAPQQDYGYTF. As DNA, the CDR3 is TGTGCCAGCGCACCGCAACAGGACTATGGCTACACCTTC.

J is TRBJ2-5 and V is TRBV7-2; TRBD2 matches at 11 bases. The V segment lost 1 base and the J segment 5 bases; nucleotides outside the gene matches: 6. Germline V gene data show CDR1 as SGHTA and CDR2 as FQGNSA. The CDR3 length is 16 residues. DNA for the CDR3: TGTGCCAGCAGCTTAGAGTCTAGCGGGGGGAGGGAGACCCAGTACTTC. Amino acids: CASSLESSGGRETQYF. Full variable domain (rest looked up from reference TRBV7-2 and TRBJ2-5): GAGVSQSPSNKVTEKGKDVELRCDPISGHTALYWYRQSLGQGLEFLIYFQGNSAPDKSGLPSDRFSAERTGGSVSTLTIQRTQQEDSAVYLCASSLESSGGRETQYFGPGTRLLVL.

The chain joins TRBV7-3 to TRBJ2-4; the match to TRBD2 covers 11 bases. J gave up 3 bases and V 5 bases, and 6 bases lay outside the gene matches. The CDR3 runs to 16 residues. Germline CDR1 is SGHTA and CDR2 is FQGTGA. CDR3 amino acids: CASSETSGSVKNIQYF. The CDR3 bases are TGTGCCAGCAGCGAAACTAGCGGGAGTGTCAAAAACATTCAGTACTTC.

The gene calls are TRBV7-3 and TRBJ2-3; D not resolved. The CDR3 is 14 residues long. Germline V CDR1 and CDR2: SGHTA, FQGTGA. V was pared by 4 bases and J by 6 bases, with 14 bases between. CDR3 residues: CASSCREESDTQYF. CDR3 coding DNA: TGTGCCAGCAGCTGTCGTGAAGAGAGTGATACGCAGTATTTT.

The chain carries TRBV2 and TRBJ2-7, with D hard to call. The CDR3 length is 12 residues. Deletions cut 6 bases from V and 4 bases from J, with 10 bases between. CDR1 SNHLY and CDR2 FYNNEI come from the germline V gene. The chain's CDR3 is CASRFMKYEQYF. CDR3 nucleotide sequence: TGTGCCAGCAGATTTATGAAGTACGAGCAGTACTTC.

CDR3: CASSLIQNTEAFF. CDR3 nucleotide sequence: TGTGCCAGCAGTTTAATCCAGAACACTGAAGCTTTCTTT. V usage is TRBV27 and J usage is TRBJ1-1; D is unresolved. The CDR3 loop spans 13 amino acids. Trimming stripped 2 bases from V and 1 base from J, with 5 bases between. Germline lookup yields CDR1 MNHEY and CDR2 SMNVEV (reference sequence).

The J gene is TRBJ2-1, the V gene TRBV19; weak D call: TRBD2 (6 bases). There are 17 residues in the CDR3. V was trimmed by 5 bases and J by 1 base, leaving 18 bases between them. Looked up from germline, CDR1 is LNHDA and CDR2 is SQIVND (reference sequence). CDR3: CASSPGTRPRSYNEQFF. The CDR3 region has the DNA TGTGCCAGTAGTCCGGGGACTCGCCCTAGGTCCTACAATGAGCAGTTCTTC. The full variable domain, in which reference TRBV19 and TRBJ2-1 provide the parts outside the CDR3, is DGGITQSPKYLFRKEGQNVTLSCEQNLNHDAMYWYRQDPGQGLRLIYYSQIVNDFQKGDIAEGYSVSREKKESFPLTVTSAQKNPTAFYLCASSPGTRPRSYNEQFFGPGTRLTVL.

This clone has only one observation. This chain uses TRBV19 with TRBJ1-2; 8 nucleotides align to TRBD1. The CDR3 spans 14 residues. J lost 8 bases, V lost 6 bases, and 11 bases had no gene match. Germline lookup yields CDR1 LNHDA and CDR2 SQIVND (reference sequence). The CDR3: CASSPDRVRGGYTF. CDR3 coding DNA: TGTGCCAGTAGCCCGGACAGGGTAAGAGGAGGCTACACCTTC.

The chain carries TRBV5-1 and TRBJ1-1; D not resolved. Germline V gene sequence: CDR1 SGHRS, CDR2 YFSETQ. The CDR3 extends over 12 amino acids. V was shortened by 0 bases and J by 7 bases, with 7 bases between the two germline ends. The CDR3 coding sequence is TGCGCCAGCAGCTTGGGCCCTTATGAAGCTTTCTTT. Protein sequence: CASSLGPYEAFF.

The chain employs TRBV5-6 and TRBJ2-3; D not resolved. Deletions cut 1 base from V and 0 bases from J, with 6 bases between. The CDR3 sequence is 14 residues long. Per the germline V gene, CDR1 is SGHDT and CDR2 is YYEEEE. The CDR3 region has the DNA TGTGCCAGCAGCTTGAGGTTTAGCACAGATACGCAGTATTTT. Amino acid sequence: CASSLRFSTDTQYF.

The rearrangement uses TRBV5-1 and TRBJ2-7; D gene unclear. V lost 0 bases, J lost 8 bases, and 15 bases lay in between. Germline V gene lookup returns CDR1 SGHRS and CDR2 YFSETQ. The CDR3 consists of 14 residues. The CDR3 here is CASSLGSQKEKQYF. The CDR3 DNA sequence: TGCGCCAGCAGCTTGGGCTCACAGAAAGAGAAGCAGTACTTC.

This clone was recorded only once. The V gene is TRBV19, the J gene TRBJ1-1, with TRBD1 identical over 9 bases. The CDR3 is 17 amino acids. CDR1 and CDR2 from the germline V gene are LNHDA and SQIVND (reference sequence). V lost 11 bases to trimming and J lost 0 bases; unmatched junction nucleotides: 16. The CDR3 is CASRDRALSEMNTEAFF. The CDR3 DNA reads TGTGCCTCCCGGGACAGGGCTCTCTCCGAGATGAACACTGAAGCTTTCTTT. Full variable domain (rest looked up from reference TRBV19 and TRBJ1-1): DGGITQSPKYLFRKEGQNVTLSCEQNLNHDAMYWYRQDPGQGLRLIYYSQIVNDFQKGDIAEGYSVSREKKESFPLTVTSAQKNPTAFYLCASRDRALSEMNTEAFFGQGTRLTVV.